The 26 T cell receptor beta chains listed next were all sequenced from one sample in a study of CD8+CD57+ T cells in acquired aplastic anemia. According to the study, genomic DNA was the template for TCR beta VDJ and CDR3 profiling. A single record per CDR3 protein comes from TCRdb applying MiXCR to the reads. Among 400,000 to 450,000 distinct CDR3 sequences listed, 55% to 75% were seen once. The sample taken for sequencing was sorted CD4+, CD8+, or CD8+CD57+ T cells (not recorded which) from PBMCs. The receptors were gathered from a human donor in good health, serving as a control.

A remark on this clonotype: Sequence at one end of the junction differs from germline and may be a read error. The chain uses TRBV7-9 and TRBJ1-6; D is unclear. Germline V gene sequence: CDR1 SEHNR, CDR2 FQNEAQ (reference sequence). The CDR3 is made up of 14 amino acids. The CDR3 nucleotides read TGTGCCAGCAGCGTAAGGAGGGCAGAGAATCACCTCCAGTTT. It encodes CASSVRRAENHLQF.

This chain links TRBV24-1 with TRBJ1-3; 8 bases agree with TRBD1. Trimming at V came to 1 base and at J to 0 bases, leaving 1 base not matched to a gene. The germline V gene encodes CDR1 KGHDR and CDR2 SFDVKD. This CDR3 is built from 16 residues. The CDR3 region has the DNA TGTGCCACCAGTGATTTCACAGGGGGCTCTGGAAACACCATATATTTT. Its translation: CATSDFTGGSGNTIYF.

In the case of this clonotype: One junction end does not reproduce the germline sequence, and a read error may be involved. The CDR3 DNA sequence: TGTGCTAGCGGCCTACGGAACGGGGGCAATCAGCCCCAGTTT. Translation: CASGLRNGGNQPQF. The rearrangement uses TRBV7-7 and TRBJ1-6; a possible D gene is TRBD1 (6 bases). There are 14 residues in the CDR3. Germline V gives CDR1 SSHAT, CDR2 FNYEAQ (reference sequence). Full variable domain (outside the CDR3, taken from reference TRBV7-7 and TRBJ1-6): GAGVSQSPRYKVTKRGQDVTLRCDPISSHATLYWYQQALGQGPEFLTYFNYEAQPDKSGLPSDRFSAERPEGSISTLTIQRTEQRDSAMYRCASGLRNGGNQPQFGNGTRLTVT.

About this clonotype: This is likely a read error, given that the CDR3 carries no conserved phenylalanine or tryptophan at its end. This rearrangement joins TRBV2 to TRBJ2-7; possibly TRBD2 for D (5 bases). V was pared by 6 bases and J by 9 bases, with 21 bases between. Germline loops: CDR1 SNHLY, CDR2 FYNNEI. The CDR3 runs to 14 residues. In DNA, the CDR3 is TGTGCCAGCAGCGTAGGAGCTAGCACAGATACGCAGTACATC. As protein: CASSVGASTDTQYI.

The chain combines TRBV2 with TRBJ1-1, with unresolved D. Germline V CDR1 and CDR2: SNHLY, FYNNEI. The CDR3 is 13 amino acids. V was cut by 6 bases and J by 0 bases, with 8 bases left in between. CDR3 DNA sequence: TGTGCCAGCAGCTCGGATATGAACACTGAAGCTTTCTTT. Translating it yields CASSSDMNTEAFF.

The chain employs TRBV19 and TRBJ1-1; 8 nucleotides align to TRBD1. There are 16 residues in the CDR3. Trimming cost V 4 bases and J 2 bases; bases outside gene matches: 9. CDR1 is LNHDA and CDR2 is SQIVND in the germline V gene (reference sequence). CDR3 in amino acids: CASSKYGTGDNTEAFF. In DNA, the CDR3 is TGTGCCAGTAGTAAATACGGGACAGGCGATAACACTGAAGCTTTCTTT.

The chain joins TRBV7-2 to TRBJ1-2, with TRBD1 as a possible D gene (5 bases). Germline-derived CDR1 and CDR2 are SGHTA and FQGNSA. Deletions cut 1 base from V and 3 bases from J, with 9 bases between. The CDR3 runs 14 residues. The CDR3 sequence is CASSLETAHYGYTF. For the CDR3, the DNA is TGTGCCAGCAGCTTAGAGACAGCACACTATGGCTACACCTTC.

This chain uses TRBV9 with TRBJ2-7, with TRBD2 matching over 8 bases. V lost 3 bases and J lost 11; bases outside the gene matches: 16. This CDR3 has 15 residues. Per the germline V gene, CDR1 is SGDLS and CDR2 is YYNGEE. CDR3 bases: TGTGCCAGCAGCGAGGACAAGCGGGGGACACCAAGAGAGTACTTC. Residues: CASSEDKRGTPREYF.

This clonotype was seen only once. The V and J genes are TRBV6-6 and TRBJ2-7; 11 nucleotides agree with TRBD1. Germline V gene lookup returns CDR1 MNHNY and CDR2 SVGAGI (reference sequence). CDR3 size: 14 residues. The V gene end was trimmed by 6 bases and the J gene end by 5 bases; junction bases not matched to a gene: 6. CDR3 amino acids: CASSGTGGKDEQYF. CDR3 sequence (DNA): TGTGCCAGCAGCGGGACAGGGGGAAAAGACGAGCAGTACTTC.

Of note for this clonotype: The conserved closing phenylalanine or tryptophan is absent in this CDR3, likely reflecting a read error. V usage is TRBV2 and J usage is TRBJ1-2; TRBD1 might be the D (5 bases). Germline CDR1 and CDR2: SNHLY and FYNNEI. The V end lost 6 bases, the J end lost 4 bases, and 15 bases lay between the germline ends. The CDR3 consists of 14 residues. CDR3 DNA: TGTGCCAGCAGCTTGCCGAGACAGCCCTATGGCTACACCTAC. This encodes CASSLPRQPYGYTY.

To note about this clonotype: The junction departs from germline at one end; a sequencing error may be responsible. The chain joins TRBV5-8 to TRBJ1-5; TRBD1 matches 7 bases. Germline lookup yields CDR1 SGHTS and CDR2 YDEGEE. This CDR3 has 15 amino acids. The CDR3 DNA is TGCGCCAGCAGCCCAGGACCACAGGGGAATCAGCCCCAGCATTTT. Amino acids: CASSPGPQGNQPQHF.

This clonotype was found many times. The junction shows a germline mismatch at one end, possibly a read error. CDR3 amino acids: CASSLDGNSNQPQHF. For the CDR3, the DNA is TGTGCCAGCAGTTTGGACGGCAATAGCAATCAGCCCCAGCATTTT. The chain is built from TRBV5-8 and TRBJ1-5; D is uncertain. This CDR3 region has 15 residues. Germline CDR1 SGHTS, CDR2 YDEGEE.

The chain joins TRBV2 to TRBJ2-7; D remains ambiguous. This CDR3 spans 14 amino acids. CDR1 and CDR2 (germline): SNHLY, FYNNEI. V was cut by 6 bases and J by 2 bases, with 14 bases left in between. The CDR3 spells CASSSVPGTYEQYF. The CDR3 DNA follows: TGTGCCAGCAGCTCAGTCCCCGGTACCTACGAGCAGTACTTC. Looking up the rest from reference TRBV2 and TRBJ2-7 gives the full variable domain: EPEVTQTPSHQVTQMGQEVILRCVPISNHLYFYWYRQILGQKVEFLVSFYNNEISEKSEIFDDQFSVERPDGSNFTLKIRSTKLEDSAMYFCASSSVPGTYEQYFGPGTRLTVT.

This chain links TRBV9 with TRBJ2-7; no definite D call. Trimming took 10 bases from V and 3 from J, leaving 20 bases between them. The CDR3 extends over 14 amino acids. The germline gives CDR1 SGDLS, CDR2 YYNGEE. CDR3 DNA: TGTGCCTTTCCTTCGGACCCAATGATCTACGAGCAGTACTTC. It encodes CAFPSDPMIYEQYF.

The rearrangement joins TRBV20-1 to TRBJ1-1, with a possible D match to TRBD1 (5 bases). This CDR3 is 16 amino acids long. Germline V lookup: CDR1 DFQATT, CDR2 SNEGSKA (reference sequence). The CDR3 DNA reads as TGCACAGGGAACGCGGGTTTGGCACAGAGGGGCACTGAAGCTTTCTTT. Protein sequence: CTGNAGLAQRGTEAFF.

This clonotype was observed at least ten times. J is TRBJ2-6 and V is TRBV6-1; D assignment may be TRBD1 or TRBD2 (5 bases each). Trimming took off 4 bases at V and 4 bases at J, with 20 bases between the two ends. Germline V CDR1 and CDR2: MNHNS, SASEGT. The CDR3 runs to 18 residues. CDR3 residues: CASSVTGTLKRGANVLTF. In DNA, the CDR3 is TGTGCCAGCAGTGTAACCGGGACGTTGAAGCGAGGGGCCAACGTCCTGACTTTC.

This chain joins TRBV7-3 and TRBJ1-2; TRBD1 matches at 8 bases. The J segment lost 8 bases and the V segment lost 5 bases, leaving 10 bases of the junction unmatched. The CDR3 extends over 14 amino acids. Germline V CDR1 and CDR2: SGHTA, FQGTGA. For the CDR3, the DNA is TGTGCCAGCAGCGCAGGGGGCGGGGGCACAGGCTACACCTTC. Translated: CASSAGGGGTGYTF. The entire variable domain, with the rest obtained from reference TRBV7-3 and TRBJ1-2, is as follows: GAGVSQTPSNKVTEKGKYVELRCDPISGHTALYWYRQSLGQGPEFLIYFQGTGAADDSGLPNDRFFAVRPEGSVSTLKIQRTERGDSAVYLCASSAGGGGTGYTFGSGTRLTVV.

This clonotype was seen a handful of times. The chain links TRBV19 to TRBJ1-6; no firm D call. This CDR3 comprises 14 residues. Per the germline V gene, CDR1 is LNHDA and CDR2 is SQIVND (reference sequence). The V and J ends lost 3 bases and 6 bases respectively, with 9 bases between them. The DNA for the CDR3 is TGTGCCAGTAGTATCATTGGAACTAATTCACCCCTCCACTTT. Amino acids: CASSIIGTNSPLHF.

As concerns this clonotype: Sequence at one end of the junction differs from germline and may be a read error. The CDR3, as DNA: TGTGCCAGCAGCTGGGCATGGGGGGGGGCCGTTTATGGCTACACCTTC. Amino acids: CASSWAWGGAVYGYTF. V gene TRBV5-1 combines with J gene TRBJ1-2, with D possibly matching TRBD1 (6 bases). This CDR3 has 16 residues. Germline V CDR1 and CDR2: SGHRS, YFSETQ. The full variable domain, its missing parts supplied by reference TRBV5-1 and TRBJ1-2, is KAGVTQTPRYLIKTRGQQVTLSCSPISGHRSVSWYQQTPGQGLQFLFEYFSETQRNKGNFPGRFSGRQFSNSRSEMNVSTLELGDSALYLCASSWAWGGAVYGYTFGSGTRLTVV.

V is TRBV9 and J is TRBJ2-1; D possibly corresponds to TRBD2 (7 bases). The ends were cut back, 2 bases at V and 13 bases at J, with 19 bases in the middle. CDR1 is SGDLS, CDR2 YYNGEE, per germline. There are 14 residues in the CDR3. In DNA form, the CDR3 reads TGTGCCAGCAGCGTCGGGGGGCAGTGGGAGAACCAGTTCTTC. This translates into CASSVGGQWENQFF.

The CDR3 DNA reads as TGCAGCGTTCAAGGTGGATCCGGACTGTCCTACGAGCAGTACTTC. Its translation: CSVQGGSGLSYEQYF. The gene calls are TRBV29-1 and TRBJ2-7; maybe TRBD2 (5 bases). The length of the CDR3 is 15 residues. The germline V gene encodes CDR1 SQVTM and CDR2 ANQGSEA. Trimming removed 5 bases at V and 1 base at J, with 18 bases between.

Regarding this clonotype: A much larger clone sits a single nucleotide away, making a read error possible. The chain links TRBV4-2 to TRBJ2-3; D gene unclear. The CDR3 runs 17 residues. CDR1 and CDR2 from the germline V gene are LGHNA and YNFKEQ. The CDR3 spells CAGSPEPTDTSTDTQYF. The CDR3 region has the DNA TGTGCCGGCAGCCCGGAACCAACAGATACTAGCACAGATACGCAGTATTTT.

This clonotype was seen ten or more times. The rearrangement joins TRBV7-2 to TRBJ2-3; TRBD2 matches at 13 bases. V was clipped by 5 bases and J by 6 bases; unmatched bases: 5. The CDR3 has 15 residues. CDR1 and CDR2 from the germline V gene are SGHTA and FQGNSA. The CDR3 here is CASSLLAGGSDTQYF. CDR3 in DNA: TGTGCCAGCAGCCTACTAGCGGGGGGGAGTGATACGCAGTATTTT.

Regarding this clonotype: Lacking the conserved final phenylalanine or tryptophan, this CDR3 likely reflects a read error. Because the CDR3's place on the DNA is in doubt, the DNA is left out and the CDR3 is given as listed by TCRdb. The chain employs TRBV7-3 and TRBJ2-7. Per germline, CDR1 SGHTA and CDR2 FQGTGA. The CDR3 length equals 13 residues, ends included. The CDR3: CASSRAALSGKYI.

Note on this clonotype: An end of the junction does not agree with germline; a read error may underlie this. This chain connects TRBV7-2 to TRBJ1-6; D unclear. CDR3 length: 15 residues. Per germline, CDR1 SGHTA and CDR2 FQGNSA. For the CDR3, the DNA is TGTGCCAGCAGCTTAGTCAGACACAATAATTCACCCCTCCGCTTT. The encoded protein is CASSLVRHNNSPLRF. Complete variable domain (other parts from reference TRBV7-2 and TRBJ1-6): GAGVSQSPSNKVTEKGKDVELRCDPISGHTALYWYRQSLGQGLEFLIYFQGNSAPDKSGLPSDRFSAERTGGSVSTLTIQRTQQEDSAVYLCASSLVRHNNSPLRFGNGTRLTVT.

The J gene is TRBJ2-7, the V gene TRBV25-1; D may correspond to TRBD1 or TRBD2 (6 bases each). CDR1 and CDR2 from the germline V gene are MGHDK and SYGVNS. V was cut by 6 bases and J by 10 bases, with 25 bases left in between. The CDR3 runs to 15 residues. This CDR3 reads CASRRPGAARDTQYF. For the CDR3, the DNA is TGTGCCAGCAGGCGACCGGGGGCAGCGAGGGACACCCAGTACTTC.